Only a few counts were recorded for the clone carrying this T cell receptor beta chain. The antigen is undetermined. This specimen comes from a study of blood T cells in healthy people across ages. Study at large: Every two T cells gave about one barcoded beta molecule via template switching. The study's findings and limits: Researchers deemed the diversity estimates from one million T cells underestimates. The unknown donor CMV status may have confounded expanded clonotype changes.

PBMCs numbering at least 6.5 million were isolated per sample. Primed by a sample-barcoded 5' primer and a J-beta primer mix, a second PCR proceeded for 7 to 11 cycles. TCRdb redid the calling of the 5' RACE reads with MiXCR, one entry per CDR3 protein. The sample consists of just over 800,000 distinct CDR3 sequences, roughly 60% of them appearing once. Germline V gives CDR1 LGHDT, CDR2 YNNKEL (reference sequence). V shed 4 bases and J shed 8 bases, with 10 bases lying between them. This CDR3 contains 12 residues. The sample taken for sequencing was blood. This TCR was sampled from a man younger than 45 in good health. This sequence joins TRBV3-1 and TRBJ2-3, with D perhaps matching TRBD2 (6 bases). CDR3 DNA sequence: TGTGCCAGCAGCCGCGCGGGGAGTACGCAGTATTTT. Translating it yields CASSRAGSTQYF.